This T cell receptor (beta chain) comes out of a study of T cells in Graves' hyperthyroidism and ophthalmopathy. Notes on the study in general: Expanded thyroid clonotypes (above 0.001) were mostly also found in blood. Ophthalmopathy was model-predicted a median around 6.1 months pre-onset.

An approximately 10 ml volume of fresh peripheral blood provided the PBMCs. TCR beta CDR3 region amplification was performed from RNA transcripts. The HTBI primer set was used in a first-round RT-PCR of the TCR CDR3. TCRdb processed the multiplex PCR reads anew with MiXCR; each CDR3 protein has one entry. The sample shows 300,000 to 400,000 distinct CDR3 sequences, around a sixth of them seen only once. About this clonotype itself: Its antigen is as yet unknown.

The ends were cut back, 4 bases at V and 4 bases at J, with 8 bases in the middle. The CDR3 extends over 13 amino acids. Germline V CDR1 and CDR2: SGHNT, YENEEA. The sequenced material came from blood. The chain carries TRBV11-3 and TRBJ2-1, with no clear D. The receptor was isolated from a woman between 45 and 65 years old with Graves' hyperthyroidism. The CDR3 region is CASSSNLYNEQFF. In DNA form, the CDR3 reads TGTGCCAGCAGCTCCAACCTATACAATGAGCAGTTCTTC.